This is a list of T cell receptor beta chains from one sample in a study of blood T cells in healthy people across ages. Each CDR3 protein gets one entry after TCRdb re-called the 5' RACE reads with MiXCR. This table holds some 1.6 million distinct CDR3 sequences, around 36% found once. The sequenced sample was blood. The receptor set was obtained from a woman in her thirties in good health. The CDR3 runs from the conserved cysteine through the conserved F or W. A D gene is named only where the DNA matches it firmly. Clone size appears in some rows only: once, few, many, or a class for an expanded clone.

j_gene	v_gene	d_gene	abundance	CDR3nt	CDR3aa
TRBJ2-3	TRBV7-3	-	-	TGTGCCAGCAGCCCGTCAGCCCAAGGTACAGATACGCAGTATTTT	CASSPSAQGTDTQYF
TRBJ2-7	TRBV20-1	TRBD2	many	TGCAGTGCAAAGAAGCGGGGGGCCCAACAACGAAACTCCTACGAGCAGTACTTC	CSAKKRGAQQRNSYEQYF
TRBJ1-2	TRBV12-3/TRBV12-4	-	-	TGTGCCAGCAGTTCAGAATGGGGGCTGATTGGCTACACCTTC	CASSSEWGLIGYTF
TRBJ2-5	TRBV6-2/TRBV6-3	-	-	TGTGCCAGCAGTAACCTCCGGGCTCAAGAGACCCAGTACTTC	CASSNLRAQETQYF
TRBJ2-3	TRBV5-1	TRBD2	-	TGCGCCAGCAGCAAATCTAGCGGGGGGGCTGGTACGCAGTATTTT	CASSKSSGGAGTQYF
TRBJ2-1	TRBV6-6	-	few	TGTGCCAGCAGTTACGCAAGGGAAGGGCAGTTCTTC	CASSYAREGQFF
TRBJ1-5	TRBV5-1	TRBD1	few	TGCACCAGCAGCCCGGGACAGGGGGATCAGCCCCAGCATTTT	CTSSPGQGDQPQHF
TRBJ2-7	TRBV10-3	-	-	TGTGCCATCAGTGAAAGGGCGGAACGGGGGCAGTACTTC	CAISERAERGQYF
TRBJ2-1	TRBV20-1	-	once	TGCTGTGCCAGGGACCTATACAATGAGCAGTTCTTC	CCARDLYNEQFF
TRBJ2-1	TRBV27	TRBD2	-	TGTGCCAGCAAGGAGGGGACTAGCGGGAGAAATGAGCAGTTCTTC	CASKEGTSGRNEQFF
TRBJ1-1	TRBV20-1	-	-	TGCAGTGCTAGAGGTGGGGCCTTGAACACTGAAGCTTTCTTT	CSARGGALNTEAFF
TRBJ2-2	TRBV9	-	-	TGTGCCAGCAGCGTCCCGAGGCGGGAGCTGTTTTTT	CASSVPRRELFF
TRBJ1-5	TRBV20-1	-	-	TGCAGTGCTATTCCAGGGTATAGCAATCAGCCCCAGCATTTT	CSAIPGYSNQPQHF
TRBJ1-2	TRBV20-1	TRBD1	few	TGCAGTGTCACAACCCCGGGACAGAGAAACTATGGCTACACCTTC	CSVTTPGQRNYGYTF
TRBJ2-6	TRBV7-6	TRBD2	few	TGTGCCAGCAGCCACCCTAGCGGTCCCTCCTCTGGGGCCAACGTCCTGACTTTC	CASSHPSGPSSGANVLTF
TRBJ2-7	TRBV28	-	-	TGTGCCAGCAGCTTGGCCCGGACAGGAGCGGGCGAGCAGTACTTC	CASSLARTGAGEQYF
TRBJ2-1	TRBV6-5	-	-	TGTGCCAGCAGTTACTCACCCGACAGGACCCTCAATGAGCAGTTCTTC	CASSYSPDRTLNEQFF
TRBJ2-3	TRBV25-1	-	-	TGTGCCAGCAGTGAAGGACGGCTAGGCACAGATACGCAGTATTTT	CASSEGRLGTDTQYF
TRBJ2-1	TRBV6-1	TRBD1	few	TGTGCCAGCAGTGAAAGGGGACAGGGCCTCTACAATGAGCAGTTCTTC	CASSERGQGLYNEQFF
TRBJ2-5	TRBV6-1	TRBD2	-	TGTGCCGGCAGTGAAGCAGGGAGGGGCTTGGGGACCCAGTACTTC	CAGSEAGRGLGTQYF
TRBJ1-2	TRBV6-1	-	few	TGTGCCAGCAGTGGTAGGACAGATTCACGGGACTATGGCTACACCTTC	CASSGRTDSRDYGYTF
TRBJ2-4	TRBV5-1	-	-	TGCGCCAGCAGCGCTGGAAGCGTGAGCGGAACCAAAAACATTCAGTACTTC	CASSAGSVSGTKNIQYF
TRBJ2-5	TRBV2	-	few	TGTGCCCCCCCGGGGGGACAGCTTGGGGAGACCCAGTACTTC	CAPPGGQLGETQYF
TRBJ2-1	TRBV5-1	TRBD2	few	TGCGCCAGCAGCTTGGCCGCGCGGGAGGCCTACAATGAGCAGTTCTTC	CASSLAAREAYNEQFF
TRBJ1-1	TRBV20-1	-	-	TGCAGTGCCCTACCCCATCTGAACACTGAAGCTTTCTTT	CSALPHLNTEAFF
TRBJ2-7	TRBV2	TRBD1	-	TGTGCCAGAGGGGGGACAGGGGGACGCGAGCAGTACTTC	CARGGTGGREQYF
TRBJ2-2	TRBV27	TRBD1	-	TGTGCCTCATCGTCCGGGACAGGGTGGCCCGGGGAGCTGTTTTTT	CASSSGTGWPGELFF
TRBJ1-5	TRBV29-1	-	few	TGCAGCGTTGGGTCCGGGAACCGCAATCAGCCCCAGCATTTT	CSVGSGNRNQPQHF
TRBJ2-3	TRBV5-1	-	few	TGCGCCAGCAGCTTTGGGCAGGTGATCACAGATACGCAGTATTTT	CASSFGQVITDTQYF
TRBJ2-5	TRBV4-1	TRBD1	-	TGCGCCAGCAGACCTCGGACAGGGGGTCAAGAGACCCAGTACTTC	CASRPRTGGQETQYF
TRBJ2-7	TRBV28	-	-	TGTGCCACCCGTGGTTCTATTAGTGGCTACGAGCAGTACTTC	CATRGSISGYEQYF
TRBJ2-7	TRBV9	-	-	TGTGCCAGCAGCGTAGGTGACCGGCTAGAGCAGTACTTC	CASSVGDRLEQYF
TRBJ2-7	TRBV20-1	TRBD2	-	TGCAGTGCTAGAGATAGGGTAGCGGGGTACCTGTACGAGCAGTACTTC	CSARDRVAGYLYEQYF
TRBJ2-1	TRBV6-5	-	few	TGTGCCAGCCGGACTTTTAATGAGCAGTTCTTC	CASRTFNEQFF
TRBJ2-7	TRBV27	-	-	TGTGCCAGCAGTTTCAAGTATGCAAAGGACGAGCAGTACTTC	CASSFKYAKDEQYF
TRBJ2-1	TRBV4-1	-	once	TGCGCCAGCAGCCAAGATCCGACAGACCTCAATGAGCAGTTCTTC	CASSQDPTDLNEQFF
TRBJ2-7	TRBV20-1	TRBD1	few	TGCAGTGCTAGAGAGACAGGGGCGTGGGAGCAGTACTTC	CSARETGAWEQYF
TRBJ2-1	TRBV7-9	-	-	TGTGCCAGCAGCTCCGACAGGGGAGCGGGGCTAGCGTACCACAATGAGCAGTTCTTC	CASSSDRGAGLAYHNEQFF
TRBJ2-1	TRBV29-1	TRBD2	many	TGCAGCACCCGGACTAGGGGTGAGCAGTTCTTC	CSTRTRGEQFF
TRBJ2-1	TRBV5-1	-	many	TGCGCCAGCAGCTTGGCACAAGGTTATTACAATGAGCAGTTCTTC	CASSLAQGYYNEQFF
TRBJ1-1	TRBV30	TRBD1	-	TGTGCCTGGAGTATACCTCGCGGGGACAGGGGGCGAGCTTTCTTT	CAWSIPRGDRGRAFF
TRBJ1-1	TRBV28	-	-	TGTGCCAGCAGTTTAAGGGCAGGACCTTCAGCTTTCTTT	CASSLRAGPSAFF
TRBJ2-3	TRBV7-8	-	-	TGTACCAGCAGCCCCCGTCAGGGTATGGCAGATACGCAGTATTTT	CTSSPRQGMADTQYF
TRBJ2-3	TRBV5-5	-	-	TGTGCCAGCAACAGACTGCAGTCCATCGGAGATACGCAGTATTTT	CASNRLQSIGDTQYF
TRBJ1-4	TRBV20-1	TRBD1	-	TGCAGTGCTAGAGGTTCGACAGGGGGGCGAGGTGAAAAACTGTTTTTT	CSARGSTGGRGEKLFF
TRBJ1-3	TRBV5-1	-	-	TGCGCCAGCAGGCCCACGAGCTCTGGAAACACCATATATTTT	CASRPTSSGNTIYF
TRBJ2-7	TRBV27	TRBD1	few	TGTGCCAGCAGCTCGATACAGGGGATTAGCTACGAGCAGTACTTC	CASSSIQGISYEQYF
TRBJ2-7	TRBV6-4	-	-	TGTGCCAGCAGGGATCCGGGGAACTACGAGCAGTACTTC	CASRDPGNYEQYF
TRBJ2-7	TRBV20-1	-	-	TGCAGTGCTGGCTCATTCAGGGAGACCTACGAGCAGTACTTC	CSAGSFRETYEQYF
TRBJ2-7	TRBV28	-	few	TGTGCCAGCAGTCTACTTGGAGCTAGCCGGGGTTCGGAAGGCTACGAGCAGTACTTC	CASSLLGASRGSEGYEQYF
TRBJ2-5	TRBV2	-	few	TGTGCCAGCGATCGGCGTCGGGAGACCCAGTACTTC	CASDRRRETQYF
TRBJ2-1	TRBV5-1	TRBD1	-	TGCGCCAGCAGCCCAGGGACAGAAAGGAATGAGCAGTTCTTC	CASSPGTERNEQFF
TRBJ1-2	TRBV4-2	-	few	TGTGCCAGCAGCCAAGGGATAGCTACGAACTATGGCTACACCTTC	CASSQGIATNYGYTF
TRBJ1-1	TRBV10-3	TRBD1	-	TGTGCCATCAGCAAAACAGGGGGTGCCACTGAAGCTTTCTTT	CAISKTGGATEAFF
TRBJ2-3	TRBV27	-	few	TGTGCCAGCAGTTTATCCAGGGCCCCAGATACGCAGTATTTT	CASSLSRAPDTQYF
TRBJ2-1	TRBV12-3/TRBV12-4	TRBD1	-	TGTGCCAGCACTAATTCGACAGGGTTTTGGGGTCACAATGAGCAGTTCTTC	CASTNSTGFWGHNEQFF
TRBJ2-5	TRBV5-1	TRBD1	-	TGCGCCAGCAGCCCGTTCCGACAGGGGTGGGAGTACTTC	CASSPFRQGWEYF
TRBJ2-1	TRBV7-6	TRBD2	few	TGTGCCAGCAGCTTAGCCCCGCGGGAGTTCGGAAGGGACAATGAGCAGTTCTTC	CASSLAPREFGRDNEQFF
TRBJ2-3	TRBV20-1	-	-	TGCAGTGCTAGAGACTTCAAGCGGGCTAGCACAGATACGCAGTATTTT	CSARDFKRASTDTQYF
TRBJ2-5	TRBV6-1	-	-	TGTGCCAACAGTGAAGCCCTCTTCTCTGACTCAATGAGCTACTTAGAGCAGTACTTC	CANSEALFSDSMSYLEQYF